This TCR beta chain stems from a study of T cells in Graves' hyperthyroidism and ophthalmopathy. Study-level points and caveats: Ophthalmopathy was distinguished from stable hyperthyroidism by 13 V-J signatures. Also found in blood were most expanded thyroid clonotypes above 0.001.

Uncontrolled infection, other autoimmune disease, pregnancy or lactation led to exclusion. At first hyperthyroidism diagnosis, before any ophthalmopathy symptoms, the blood sample was collected. The sample holds many counts of this clonotype. Its antigen is not known. The CDR3 is made up of 15 amino acids. Trimming shortened V by 5 bases and J by 1 base, and 9 bases separated the two germline ends. Germline CDR1 reads MNHEY; CDR2 reads SMNVEV (reference sequence). Authors of the study amplified TCR beta CDR3 regions from RNA transcripts. TCR CDR3 underwent first-round RT-PCR with the HTBI primer set. MiXCR, applied by TCRdb to the multiplex PCR reads, yields one record per CDR3 protein. The sample carries fewer than 300,000 distinct CDR3 sequences, approximately 26% recorded once.

The TCR originated in a man aged 35 to 55 with Graves' hyperthyroidism that later progressed to Graves' ophthalmopathy. V is TRBV27 and J is TRBJ2-6; a weak D match, TRBD1 (5 bases). Sequencing input: blood. The CDR3 spells CASSPDRSGANVLTF. The CDR3 DNA is TGTGCCAGCAGTCCTGACAGATCTGGGGCCAACGTCCTGACTTTC.